These T cell receptor beta chains were read from a single sample in a study of cytomegalovirus exposure and HLA in healthy donors. Some clones are missing from TCRdb's copy, which holds only in-frame ones; the method was immunoSEQ multiplex PCR. The repertoire holds about 170,000 clones, 82% seen once, with approximately 1.6% in the top ten. The sample consisted of PBMCs. The receptors here all came from a male donor in good health and CMV-seronegative. CDR3s include the opening cysteine and the closing phenylalanine or tryptophan. Each record gives: J gene, D gene, CDR3 length, V gene, clone size, CDR3 protein, CDR3 DNA. A D gene is named only where the DNA matches it firmly. Only some rows state a clone size, as once, few, many or a class for expanded clones.

J: TRBJ2-7
D: TRBD2
length: 16
V: TRBV7-6
size: -
CDR3: CASTLTGLAGLNEQYF
DNA: TGTGCCAGCACCCTGACCGGACTAGCGGGTCTAAACGAGCAGTACTTC

J: TRBJ1-1
D: -
length: 16
V: TRBV9
size: -
CDR3: CASSVGPSGYGTEAFF
DNA: TGTGCCAGCAGCGTAGGACCTTCAGGGTATGGCACTGAAGCTTTCTTT

J: TRBJ2-5
D: -
length: 13
V: TRBV5-4
size: few
CDR3: CASSPLPRETQYF
DNA: TGTGCCAGCAGCCCCCTTCCCCGAGAGACCCAGTACTTC

J: TRBJ1-2
D: TRBD1
length: 15
V: TRBV27
size: few
CDR3: CASSYRTGGGYGYTF
DNA: TGTGCCAGCAGTTATCGAACAGGGGGCGGGTATGGCTACACCTTC

J: TRBJ1-4
D: TRBD1
length: 17
V: TRBV5-1
size: -
CDR3: CASSRVGQGTSNEKLFF
DNA: TGCGCCAGCAGTAGAGTCGGACAGGGGACCTCTAATGAAAAACTGTTTTTT

J: TRBJ1-6
D: -
length: 16
V: TRBV27
size: -
CDR3: CASSPRGNLEGSPLHF
DNA: TGTGCCAGCAGTCCCCGTGGCAACCTAGAAGGATCACCCCTCCACTTT

J: TRBJ2-3
D: TRBD2
length: 18
V: TRBV2
size: -
CDR3: CASRIGGLAGGNGGTQYF
DNA: TGTGCCAGCCGAATAGGAGGACTAGCGGGGGGAAACGGGGGTACGCAGTATTTT

J: TRBJ1-6
D: -
length: 19
V: TRBV4-1
size: -
CDR3: CASSVQGTGRLDHNSPLHF
DNA: TGCGCCAGCAGCGTCCAGGGGACGGGGCGCCTAGATCATAATTCACCCCTCCACTTT

J: TRBJ2-7
D: -
length: 14
V: TRBV13
size: -
CDR3: CASSYRDVLYEQYF
DNA: TGTGCCAGCAGCTACAGGGACGTCCTCTACGAGCAGTACTTC

J: TRBJ2-1
D: -
length: 14
V: TRBV7-8
size: -
CDR3: CASSSIGGVYEQFF
DNA: TGTGCCAGCAGCTCGATCGGCGGTGTCTATGAGCAGTTCTTC

J: TRBJ2-7
D: -
length: 15
V: TRBV5-6
size: -
CDR3: CASSLDDRNSYEQYF
DNA: TGTGCCAGCAGCTTGGATGACAGGAACTCCTACGAGCAGTACTTC

J: TRBJ1-6
D: TRBD1
length: 13
V: TRBV15
size: -
CDR3: CATSRQGATALHF
DNA: TGTGCCACCAGCAGACAGGGGGCGACTGCCCTCCACTTT

J: TRBJ1-2
D: TRBD1
length: 16
V: TRBV27
size: -
CDR3: CASSRRTGGVSNGYTF
DNA: TGTGCCAGCAGTCGACGGACAGGGGGCGTTAGTAATGGCTACACCTTC

J: TRBJ2-2
D: -
length: 13
V: TRBV19
size: -
CDR3: CASSTLVPGELFF
DNA: TGTGCCAGTAGTACACTAGTACCCGGGGAGCTGTTTTTT

J: TRBJ1-1
D: -
length: 13
V: TRBV19
size: -
CDR3: CASSVALSTEAFF
DNA: TGTGCCAGTAGTGTAGCGCTGAGCACTGAAGCTTTCTTT

J: TRBJ1-3
D: -
length: 13
V: TRBV6-1
size: -
CDR3: CASQARDGNTIYF
DNA: TGTGCCAGCCAAGCAAGAGATGGAAACACCATATATTTT

J: TRBJ1-6
D: -
length: 13
V: TRBV6-1
size: -
CDR3: CASRAQGGSPLHF
DNA: TGTGCCAGCAGGGCCCAGGGCGGATCACCCCTCCACTTT

J: TRBJ2-7
D: -
length: 15
V: TRBV4-3
size: -
CDR3: CASSQAENRAYEQYF
DNA: TGCGCCAGCAGCCAAGCCGAGAACCGGGCCTACGAGCAGTACTTC

J: TRBJ2-5
D: -
length: 16
V: TRBV11-2
size: -
CDR3: CASSPGTAGRSETQYF
DNA: TGTGCCAGCAGCCCGGGGACTGCCGGACGGTCGGAGACCCAGTACTTC

J: TRBJ2-2
D: -
length: 14
V: TRBV27
size: -
CDR3: CASSLGQNLGELFF
DNA: TGTGCCAGCAGTTTAGGGCAAAACCTCGGGGAGCTGTTTTTT

J: TRBJ2-7
D: TRBD2
length: 15
V: TRBV18
size: -
CDR3: CASSRGTSVDYEQYF
DNA: TGTGCCAGCTCACGAGGGACTAGCGTTGACTACGAGCAGTACTTC

J: TRBJ2-1
D: TRBD1
length: 16
V: TRBV29-1
size: -
CDR3: CSVVPHHGTGGNEQFF
DNA: TGCAGCGTTGTCCCCCACCACGGGACAGGGGGCAATGAGCAGTTCTTC

J: TRBJ2-3
D: -
length: 16
V: TRBV29-1
size: -
CDR3: CSVVGVSGSSTDTQYF
DNA: TGCAGCGTTGTGGGCGTGAGCGGGTCTAGCACAGATACGCAGTATTTT

J: TRBJ2-7
D: TRBD2
length: 18
V: TRBV7-2
size: -
CDR3: CASSLGGVLAGPTYEQYF
DNA: TGTGCCAGCAGCTTAGGAGGTGTCCTAGCGGGCCCAACCTACGAGCAGTACTTC

J: TRBJ2-6
D: -
length: 17
V: TRBV7-3
size: -
CDR3: CASSLTLPGAGANVLTF
DNA: TGTGCCAGCAGCTTAACGTTGCCGGGAGCTGGGGCCAACGTCCTGACTTTC

J: TRBJ1-1
D: -
length: 11
V: TRBV6-5
size: few
CDR3: CASSSLVRAFF
DNA: TGTGCCAGCAGTTCCCTAGTTCGAGCTTTCTTT

J: TRBJ2-7
D: TRBD1
length: 16
V: TRBV27
size: -
CDR3: CASSQFGQGLSYEQYF
DNA: TGTGCCAGCAGTCAATTTGGACAGGGGCTCTCCTACGAGCAGTACTTC

J: TRBJ2-1
D: -
length: 13
V: TRBV5-4
size: -
CDR3: CASSLTVYNEQFF
DNA: TGTGCCAGCAGCTTGACAGTGTACAATGAGCAGTTCTTC

J: TRBJ2-3
D: TRBD1
length: 16
V: TRBV11-3
size: -
CDR3: CASSLATGTGTDTQYF
DNA: TGTGCCAGCAGCTTAGCCACCGGGACAGGCACAGATACGCAGTATTTT

J: TRBJ2-1
D: -
length: 13
V: TRBV19
size: -
CDR3: CASSIVHSNEQFF
DNA: TGTGCCAGTAGTATAGTCCATAGCAATGAGCAGTTCTTC

J: TRBJ1-5
D: -
length: 14
V: TRBV5-6
size: -
CDR3: CASSLGQVYQPQHF
DNA: TGTGCCAGCAGCTTGGGACAGGTCTACCAGCCCCAGCATTTT

J: TRBJ1-6
D: -
length: 14
V: TRBV19
size: -
CDR3: CASTAAAGPSPLHF
DNA: TGTGCCAGTACCGCGGCAGCGGGACCCTCACCCCTCCACTTT

J: TRBJ2-3
D: -
length: 15
V: TRBV14
size: -
CDR3: CASSQERLSTDTQYF
DNA: TGTGCCAGCAGCCAAGAGCGACTAAGCACAGATACGCAGTATTTT

J: TRBJ1-2
D: TRBD1
length: 15
V: TRBV5-1
size: few
CDR3: CASSGDRGSNYGYTF
DNA: TGCGCCAGCAGCGGAGACAGGGGAAGTAACTATGGCTACACCTTC

J: TRBJ2-2
D: -
length: 20
V: TRBV27
size: -
CDR3: CASSLNPINRGNERSGELFF
DNA: TGTGCCAGCAGTTTAAACCCCATCAACAGAGGGAACGAACGGAGCGGGGAGCTGTTTTTT

J: TRBJ1-1
D: TRBD1
length: 12
V: TRBV7-9
size: -
CDR3: CASSLADRKAFF
DNA: TGTGCCAGCAGCTTAGCGGACAGGAAAGCTTTCTTT

J: TRBJ2-1
D: -
length: 12
V: TRBV27
size: -
CDR3: CASSLSIGEQFF
DNA: TGTGCCAGCAGTTTATCGATCGGGGAGCAGTTCTTC

J: TRBJ2-1
D: -
length: 14
V: TRBV29-1
size: -
CDR3: CSLSSGNTYNEQFF
DNA: TGCAGCCTTTCGTCCGGGAACACCTACAATGAGCAGTTCTTC

J: TRBJ2-7
D: -
length: 14
V: TRBV7-9
size: once
CDR3: CASSLGGAGYEQYF
DNA: TGTGCCAGCAGCTTAGGCGGGGCGGGGTACGAGCAGTACTTC

J: TRBJ2-5
D: TRBD1
length: 18
V: TRBV11-3
size: -
CDR3: CASSLGQGGLKGQETQYF
DNA: TGTGCCAGCAGCTTGGGACAGGGGGGACTTAAGGGCCAAGAGACCCAGTACTTC